This T cell receptor beta chain was retrieved from a study of identical twins. The length of the CDR3 is 12 residues. Germline values: CDR1 KGHDR, CDR2 SFDVKD. V lost 3 bases and J lost 5, with 4 bases in between. Remarks on this clonotype: The antigen remains undetermined.

Study-wide results and caveats: Partial confounding of zero-insertion analyses by invariant MAIT and iNKT cells was possible. Without tracking the same donors, conclusions rested on cross-sectional statistical analysis.

TCRdb re-analysed the 5' RACE reads in MiXCR, keeping a single row per CDR3 protein. The sample contains hundreds of thousands of distinct CDR3 sequences, under 8.5% of which appear only once. Only healthy Caucasians were enrolled as donors. The same sample was also used in a study of yellow fever vaccine responses in identical twins. That publication notes: It has been reported that, in twins, the vaccine T cell response seemed partly convergent and partly personalized.

The specimen sequenced was PBMCs. The chain combines TRBV24-1 with TRBJ2-1, with D unclear. The clonotype was recovered from a woman under 30 in good health. CDR3 region: CATSDLNNEQFF. The CDR3 DNA reads as TGTGCCACCAGTGATCTAAACAATGAGCAGTTCTTC.